The 10 T cell receptor beta chains given below trace back to one sample, sequenced in a study of PD-L1 blockade in urothelial cancer. Stated time point: pretreatment peripheral blood. The protocol was immunoSEQ multiplex PCR, while the TCRdb copy is restricted to in-frame clones and leaves out a portion. The sample consists of 30,000 to 40,000 clones, 70% to 90% of them appearing once. The sample in question was PBMCs, obtained around atezolizumab (anti-PD-L1) treatment. The source of these receptors is a man older than 75 with urothelial cancer.

This clone came up a few times. The chain uses TRBV9 and TRBJ1-1, with 10 bases that match TRBD1. This CDR3 region has 16 residues. The germline V gene has CDR1 SGDLS and CDR2 YYNGEE. With V trimmed by 4 bases and J by 0 bases, 6 bases remained unmatched. The CDR3 here is CASSPRDRGLNTEAFF. The CDR3 nucleotides are TGTGCCAGCAGCCCTCGGGACAGGGGATTGAACACTGAAGCTTTCTTT.

This clone was detected only once. V usage is TRBV30 and J usage is TRBJ2-1; 8 nucleotides match TRBD2. The CDR3 extends over 15 amino acids. Germline assignment: CDR1 GTSNPN and CDR2 SVGIG (reference sequence). Trimming at V came to 5 bases and at J to 6 bases, leaving 12 bases not matched to a gene. The CDR3 reads CAWGSGSPSLNEQFF. The CDR3 region has the DNA TGTGCCTGGGGCAGCGGGAGCCCCTCCCTCAATGAGCAGTTCTTC.

CDR3: CASSSTRRNEQYF. The CDR3 DNA follows: TGTGCCAGCAGCTCGACTAGAAGAAACGAGCAGTACTTC. The gene calls are TRBV7-8 and TRBJ2-7; D is perhaps TRBD2 (6 bases). The length of the CDR3 is 13 residues. From germline, CDR1 is SGHVS and CDR2 FQNEAQ. The V gene lost 4 bases and the J gene lost 5 bases, with 12 bases spanning the gap.

The chain combines TRBV30 with TRBJ2-1; TRBD2 matches at 9 bases. The CDR3 length is 15 residues. V dropped 5 bases and J dropped 0; count of bases not matched to a gene: 5. Per the germline V gene, CDR1 is GTSNPN and CDR2 is SVGIG (reference sequence). The CDR3: CAWGAGGSSYNEQFF. The CDR3 DNA reads TGTGCCTGGGGAGCGGGAGGCAGCTCCTACAATGAGCAGTTCTTC.

This clone occurred a few times. The chain is built from TRBV30 and TRBJ1-5; D ambiguous. Germline V lookup: CDR1 GTSNPN, CDR2 SVGIG (reference sequence). There are 14 residues in the CDR3. The germline V and J ends were trimmed by 0 bases and 7 bases, with 13 bases remaining between them. The CDR3 sequence is CAWSVRRASQPQHF. The CDR3 DNA follows: TGTGCCTGGAGTGTACGGAGGGCCTCCCAGCCCCAGCATTTT.

The chain recombines TRBV27 with TRBJ2-1; D perhaps matches TRBD1 (6 bases). From germline, CDR1 is MNHEY and CDR2 SMNVEV (reference sequence). This CDR3 region has 16 residues. V gave up 1 base and J gave up 7 bases, with 17 bases separating them. The CDR3 sequence is CASSLFEQGERNEQFF. The CDR3, as DNA: TGTGCCAGCAGTTTATTTGAACAGGGCGAGCGAAATGAGCAGTTCTTC.

The rearrangement joins TRBV18 to TRBJ2-7; D unresolved. The CDR3 runs to 13 residues. CDR1 and CDR2 from the germline V gene are KGHSH and LQKENI. Trimming cost V 4 bases and J 0 bases, with 7 bases left between them. The CDR3 DNA is TGTGCCAGCTCACGTTACAGCTCCTACGAGCAGTACTTC. It yields the protein CASSRYSSYEQYF.

This chain uses TRBV5-1 with TRBJ2-2, with 9 bases lining up with TRBD2. Germline CDR1 is SGHRS and CDR2 is YFSETQ. After removal of 0 bases from V and 5 bases from J, the junction contained 5 bases not matched to a gene. The CDR3 totals 16 residues. The CDR3: CASSLESSGNTGELFF. The CDR3 nucleotides are TGCGCCAGCAGCTTGGAATCTAGCGGGAATACCGGGGAGCTGTTTTTT.

This clone was seen a single time. CDR3 amino acids: CASSLIRGPYEQYF. The CDR3 bases are TGTGCCAGCAGCTTAATTCGTGGGCCCTACGAGCAGTACTTC. The V gene is TRBV11-2, the J gene TRBJ2-7, with D uncertain. This CDR3 has 14 residues. Germline assignment: CDR1 SGHAT and CDR2 FQNNGV. V was cut by 2 bases and J by 2 bases, with 10 bases left in between.

In this sample, this clone turned up a few times. The chain carries TRBV28 and TRBJ2-3; no clear D. In germline, CDR1 is MDHEN, CDR2 SYDVKM. The CDR3 contains 12 residues. Trimming pared 6 bases from V and 2 bases from J, leaving 6 bases between. The CDR3 loop reads CASSGSTDTQYF. The CDR3 DNA is TGTGCCAGCAGCGGGTCCACAGATACGCAGTATTTT. Supplemented by reference TRBV28 and TRBJ2-3, the full variable domain reads DVKVTQSSRYLVKRTGEKVFLECVQDMDHENMFWYRQDPGLGLRLIYFSYDVKMKEKGDIPEGYSVSREKKERFSLILESASTNQTSMYLCASSGSTDTQYFGPGTRLTVL.